The 23 T cell receptor beta chains reported below all come from one sample, sequenced in a study of shared clonotypes between healthy human individuals. TCRdb's copy holds only in-frame clones and misses some; the assay was immunoSEQ multiplex PCR. The sample has 600,000 or so clones; roughly 98% are singletons. CD45RO negativity and positive selection for CCR7 defined naive CD8 cells, a population that excluded terminally differentiated effector memory CD45RA+ cells. Material: naive CD8+ T cells sorted from blood. The receptors were gathered from a man in his thirties or forties in good health.

This rearrangement joins TRBV5-4 to TRBJ1-2, with D possibly TRBD1 on 5 matching bases. CDR1 and CDR2 from the germline V gene are SGHNT and YYREEE (reference sequence). This CDR3 spans 14 amino acids. V was trimmed by 3 bases and J by 3 bases, leaving 12 bases between them. The CDR3 DNA follows: TGTGCCAGCAGCTCCGGGGACGGGGACTATGGCTACACCTTC. Its protein product is CASSSGDGDYGYTF.

V and J are TRBV4-1 and TRBJ2-2; 8 bases map to TRBD1. The CDR3 consists of 16 residues. V trimming: 4 bases; J trimming: 5 bases; junction bases outside the gene matches: 9. Germline values: CDR1 MGHRA, CDR2 YSYEKL. CDR3 nucleotide sequence: TGCGCCAGCAGCCCAGGACAGGGCTCTTTAACCGGGGAGCTGTTTTTT. It codes for CASSPGQGSLTGELFF.

This chain links TRBV27 with TRBJ2-5, with 10 nucleotides matching TRBD2. V lost 4 bases and J lost 3; bases outside the gene matches: 8. The CDR3 loop spans 16 amino acids. CDR1 is MNHEY, CDR2 SMNVEV, per germline (reference sequence). CDR3 sequence: CASSSIAGGMKETQYF. The DNA of the CDR3 is TGTGCCAGCAGTTCGATAGCGGGAGGAATGAAAGAGACCCAGTACTTC.

This clone was observed once. This rearrangement joins TRBV2 to TRBJ1-5, with a possible D match to TRBD1 (5 bases). V was pared by 2 bases and J by 5 bases, with 13 bases between. Looked up from germline, CDR1 is SNHLY and CDR2 is FYNNEI. This CDR3 has 15 residues. CDR3 in amino acids: CASSELAGTDQPQHF. CDR3 nucleotide sequence: TGTGCCAGCAGTGAATTGGCAGGGACGGATCAGCCCCAGCATTTT.

The chain employs TRBV2 and TRBJ1-4, with D maybe TRBD1 (5 bases). Germline V gives CDR1 SNHLY, CDR2 FYNNEI. CDR3 length: 15 residues. V was shortened by 4 bases and J by 1 base, with 10 bases between the two germline ends. The CDR3 coding sequence is TGTGCCAGCAGTGGTTGGGGGGGAACTAATGAAAAACTGTTTTTT. Translating gives CASSGWGGTNEKLFF.

This clone was recorded once. The chain uses TRBV5-1 and TRBJ2-7; TRBD1 might be the D (6 bases). From germline, CDR1 is SGHRS and CDR2 YFSETQ. V was shortened by 1 base and J by 1 base, with 9 bases between the two germline ends. CDR3 length: 14 residues. Here the CDR3 reads CASSLTGPSYEQYF. The CDR3 nucleotides are TGCGCCAGCAGCTTGACAGGGCCATCCTACGAGCAGTACTTC.

The CDR3 is CASSSSGTMNTGELFF. The DNA for the CDR3 is TGTGCCAGCAGCTCGTCCGGGACTATGAACACCGGGGAGCTGTTTTTT. J is TRBJ2-2 and V is TRBV7-9; 7 nucleotides agree with TRBD2. The CDR3 contains 16 residues. Germline trimming cut 4 bases from V and 1 base from J; bases unmatched to any gene: 6. The germline CDR1 and CDR2 sequences are SEHNR and FQNEAQ (reference sequence).

This chain uses TRBV11-2 with TRBJ1-2; D possibly corresponds to TRBD1 (6 bases). CDR3 length: 14 amino acids. With 5 bases removed from V and 8 bases from J, the gap between germline ends came to 18 bases. CDR1 is SGHAT and CDR2 is FQNNGV in the germline V gene. CDR3 nucleotide sequence: TGTGCCAGCAGCGCGTTCGCCGGGGGCGGGGGCTACACCTTC. This codes for CASSAFAGGGGYTF.

The gene calls are TRBV7-9 and TRBJ1-5, with 8 bases identical to TRBD1. V was clipped by 4 bases and J by 4 bases; unmatched bases: 6. The CDR3 sequence is 15 residues long. Germline CDR1 is SEHNR and CDR2 is FQNEAQ (reference sequence). CDR3: CASSSGGLGNQPQHF. The CDR3 nucleotides are TGTGCCAGCAGCTCAGGGGGCCTTGGGAATCAGCCCCAGCATTTT.

The chain is built from TRBV7-9 and TRBJ2-7; D call uncertain. The CDR3 runs to 11 residues. Trimming stripped 5 bases from V and 4 bases from J, with 6 bases between. The germline V gene encodes CDR1 SEHNR and CDR2 FQNEAQ (reference sequence). The CDR3 bases are TGTGCCAGCAGCGTGAGTTACGAGCAGTACTTC. This gives the protein CASSVSYEQYF.

This chain joins TRBV7-2 and TRBJ2-1; no clear D. Germline V gene data show CDR1 as SGHTA and CDR2 as FQGNSA. This CDR3 contains 13 residues. Trimming stripped 5 bases from V and 6 bases from J, with 11 bases between. The chain's CDR3 is CASSLFVRNEQFF. In DNA, the CDR3 is TGTGCCAGCAGCCTTTTCGTTCGCAATGAGCAGTTCTTC. Full variable domain (rest looked up from reference TRBV7-2 and TRBJ2-1): GAGVSQSPSNKVTEKGKDVELRCDPISGHTALYWYRQSLGQGLEFLIYFQGNSAPDKSGLPSDRFSAERTGGSVSTLTIQRTQQEDSAVYLCASSLFVRNEQFFGPGTRLTVL.

Concerning this clone: Compared with germline, one end of the junction differs, possibly owing to a read error. The J gene is TRBJ2-1, the V gene TRBV5-4; TRBD2 aligns across 10 bases. The CDR3 runs to 16 residues. Germline V gene sequence: CDR1 SGHNT, CDR2 YYREEE (reference sequence). In nucleotides, the CDR3 is TGTGCCAGCAGTTTGGAGCCAGCGGGAGGGTACGATGAGCAGTTCTTC. Translating it yields CASSLEPAGGYDEQFF.

The V and J genes are TRBV11-1 and TRBJ1-1; D not resolved. Germline CDR1 and CDR2: SGHAT and FQDESV (reference sequence). V lost 6 bases to trimming and J lost 0 bases, with 8 bases between them. This CDR3 spans 13 amino acids. This CDR3 is CASSSSVNTEAFF. The CDR3, as DNA: TGTGCCAGCAGTTCCTCAGTGAACACTGAAGCTTTCTTT.

V and J are TRBV6-5 and TRBJ1-2; no clear D. V lost 7 bases, J lost 2 bases, and 17 bases lay in between. CDR3 length equals 15 residues. In germline, CDR1 is MNHEY, CDR2 SVGAGI. The CDR3 here is CASNPSHAGNYGYTF. CDR3 in DNA: TGTGCCAGCAACCCCTCCCACGCGGGCAACTATGGCTACACCTTC.

The genes are TRBV27 and TRBJ2-1; D may be TRBD2 (6 bases). The CDR3 runs 15 residues. Germline V gene sequence: CDR1 MNHEY, CDR2 SMNVEV (reference sequence). V dropped 6 bases and J dropped 5 bases, with 17 bases sitting between them. CDR3 in amino acids: CASRLPGSSNNEQFF. The CDR3 nucleotides read TGTGCCAGCAGACTACCCGGGAGTTCAAACAATGAGCAGTTCTTC.

The chain links TRBV28 to TRBJ2-7, with D tentatively TRBD1 or TRBD2 (5 bases each). Trimming stripped 0 bases from V and 3 bases from J, with 21 bases between. Germline CDR1 reads MDHEN; CDR2 reads SYDVKM. The CDR3 length is 18 residues. The CDR3 is CASSLWAGSPGWDYEQYF. CDR3 DNA sequence: TGTGCCAGCAGTTTATGGGCAGGGAGTCCGGGATGGGACTACGAGCAGTACTTC. Using reference TRBV28 and TRBJ2-7 for the parts outside the CDR3, the full variable domain is DVKVTQSSRYLVKRTGEKVFLECVQDMDHENMFWYRQDPGLGLRLIYFSYDVKMKEKGDIPEGYSVSREKKERFSLILESASTNQTSMYLCASSLWAGSPGWDYEQYFGPGTRLTVT.

The rearrangement joins TRBV7-9 to TRBJ2-7, with D possibly TRBD2 on 5 matching bases. This CDR3 region has 15 residues. The germline CDR1 and CDR2 sequences are SEHNR and FQNEAQ (reference sequence). Between the trimmed V and J ends, which lost 7 bases and 3 bases, there was a span of 19 bases. The CDR3 DNA follows: TGTGCCAGCATTCTGACTGGGAGCGCTCACTACGAGCAGTACTTC. Its translation: CASILTGSAHYEQYF.

The V call is TRBV27, the J call TRBJ2-2; 9 bases line up with TRBD1. Germline V lookup: CDR1 MNHEY, CDR2 SMNVEV (reference sequence). After removal of 4 bases from V and 6 bases from J, the junction contained 9 bases not matched to a gene. The length of the CDR3 is 16 residues. The CDR3 sequence: CASSYGTGLFAGELFF. In DNA, the CDR3 is TGTGCCAGCAGTTACGGGACAGGGCTTTTCGCCGGGGAGCTGTTTTTT.

The V call is TRBV30, the J call TRBJ2-7, with D hard to call. There are 11 residues in the CDR3. The V gene lost 0 bases and the J gene lost 7 bases, with 7 bases spanning the gap. Germline CDR1 is GTSNPN and CDR2 is SVGIG (reference sequence). In DNA form, the CDR3 reads TGTGCCTGGAGTGTAACCGGAGAGCAGTACTTC. This sequence encodes CAWSVTGEQYF.

This clone has just one count. The V gene is TRBV29-1, the J gene TRBJ2-2, with a tentative D call TRBD1 (6 bases). V was cut by 4 bases and J by 2 bases, with 14 bases left in between. The CDR3 has 15 residues. Per the germline V gene, CDR1 is SQVTM and CDR2 is ANQGSEA. The CDR3 spells CSVVRLDSNTGELFF. The CDR3 nucleotides are TGCAGCGTTGTGAGACTGGACAGTAACACCGGGGAGCTGTTTTTT.

V usage is TRBV29-1 and J usage is TRBJ2-1; D may be TRBD2 (6 bases). CDR3 size: 17 residues. Per the germline V gene, CDR1 is SQVTM and CDR2 is ANQGSEA. V was cut by 3 bases and J by 2 bases, with 20 bases left in between. CDR3 in DNA: TGCAGCGTTGAGTTCCCAGCGGGTGATGAGCCCTACAATGAGCAGTTCTTC. It is translated as CSVEFPAGDEPYNEQFF.

The chain links TRBV27 to TRBJ2-2; 11 bases match TRBD2. Per germline, CDR1 MNHEY and CDR2 SMNVEV (reference sequence). Unmatched junction bases numbered 2, after V lost 2 bases and J lost 6 bases. This CDR3 is 15 amino acids long. CDR3 coding DNA: TGTGCCAGCAGTTTAAGACTAGCGGGGTCCGGGGAGCTGTTTTTT. It specifies CASSLRLAGSGELFF.

This chain links TRBV6-5 with TRBJ2-4; 7 bases fit TRBD1. Germline CDR1 reads MNHEY; CDR2 reads SVGAGI. The CDR3 contains 13 residues. Trimming at V came to 6 bases and at J to 6 bases, leaving 5 bases not matched to a gene. The CDR3 reads CASSPGQLNIQYF. The CDR3 nucleotides are TGTGCCAGCAGCCCGGGACAGTTAAACATTCAGTACTTC.